This T cell receptor (beta chain) was identified in a study of neurological immune-mediated disorders. The V gene end was trimmed by 4 bases and the J gene end by 6 bases; junction bases not matched to a gene: 3. The CDR3 runs 15 residues. The germline CDR1 and CDR2 sequences are SGHRS and YFSETQ. Described time point: technical triplicate 3. The cells used in sorted libraries, CD4+ or CD8+ T cells, numbered about a million. The cDNA was synthesized by means of template-switch 5'RACE, which was carried out with 10-nucleotide random UMIs. TCRdb fed the 5' RACE reads into MiXCR, producing one record per CDR3 protein. The profile shows 25,000 to 30,000 distinct CDR3 sequences, roughly a sixth of them singletons. This clonotype was recorded many times. Its target is not known. General study results and limits: The greatest TCR clonal expansion occurred in HTLV-1-associated myelopathy and the least in multiple sclerosis, which fell below healthy controls.

The chain has TRBV5-1 and TRBJ2-1, with 14 bases fitting TRBD2. Sample: CD4+ T cells from blood. The sequence was collected from a female donor with HTLV-1-associated myelopathy (HAM/TSP). The CDR3 is CASSLTSGGANEQFF. CDR3 in DNA: TGCGCCAGCAGCCTGACTAGCGGGGGGGCCAATGAGCAGTTCTTC.